Below are 5 T cell receptor beta chains sequenced from a single sample in a study of blood T cell repertoires in COVID-19. Profiled with immunoSEQ multiplex PCR; TCRdb holds only in-frame clones, not every one. The sample holds about 150,000 clones; just under 85% are singletons and the top ten take about 29%. Sequencing input: peripheral blood. These TCRs come from a woman aged 60 to 75 with acute or convalescent COVID-19.

A few counts support this clone. For the CDR3, the DNA is TGTGCCAGCCGCCTCGGCGGGGGCGGGGAGCTGTTTTTT. It encodes CASRLGGGGELFF. The J gene is TRBJ2-2, the V gene TRBV6-5; TRBD2 matches at 7 bases. This CDR3 contains 13 residues. The germline V gene has CDR1 MNHEY and CDR2 SVGAGI. Trimming took 8 bases from V and 7 from J; bases not matched to a gene: 7.

V and J are TRBV5-1 and TRBJ1-2; 7 bases are a match to TRBD1. This CDR3 spans 14 amino acids. Unmatched junction bases numbered 2, after V lost 2 bases and J lost 1 base. CDR1 and CDR2 from the germline V gene are SGHRS and YFSETQ. The CDR3 sequence is CASSLTGDNYGYTF. CDR3 DNA: TGCGCCAGCAGCTTAACAGGGGATAACTATGGCTACACCTTC.

The chain carries TRBV4-1 and TRBJ1-2; D gene unclear. Germline V CDR1 and CDR2: MGHRA, YSYEKL. V was clipped by 0 bases and J by 8 bases, with 13 bases between them. CDR3 length equals 14 residues. The CDR3 spells CASSQDSTSPGYTF. DNA of the CDR3: TGCGCCAGCAGCCAAGACTCAACATCCCCCGGCTACACCTTC.

V gene TRBV6-5 combines with J gene TRBJ2-7; D gene ambiguous. Germline CDR1 reads MNHEY; CDR2 reads SVGAGI. The CDR3 totals 14 residues. Trimming shortened V by 5 bases and J by 2 bases, and 13 bases separated the two germline ends. As DNA, the CDR3 is TGTGCCAGCAGTCCACAAAATGGGCCCTACGAGCAGTACGTC. It codes for CASSPQNGPYEQYV.

The chain links TRBV6-2 or TRBV6-3 to TRBJ1-2; the match to TRBD1 covers 12 bases. Germline lookup yields CDR1 MNHEY and CDR2 SVGEGT. This CDR3 region has 16 residues. V lost 4 bases to trimming and J lost 7 bases; unmatched junction nucleotides: 10. The CDR3 DNA is TGTGCCAGCAGTTTCTCCGGGACAGGGGGCGCGTCTGGCTACACCTTC. This codes for CASSFSGTGGASGYTF.